The 8 T cell receptor beta chains below come from one sample, sequenced in a study of PD-1 blockade in classical Hodgkin lymphoma. The time point: newly diagnosed, previously untreated cHL patient sample. Magnetic negative selection isolated CD8+ T cells from thawed PBMCs. Only in-frame clones appear in the TCRdb table, and some are missing; sequencing was by immunoSEQ multiplex PCR. Of just over 14,000 clones listed, about nine tenths are singletons. The sample was CD8+ T cells from blood. These receptors were collected from a human donor with classical Hodgkin lymphoma.

The V and J genes are TRBV7-9 and TRBJ2-2; D is unclear. CDR3 length: 15 amino acids. The germline CDR1 and CDR2 sequences are SEHNR and FQNEAQ (reference sequence). Trimming removed 7 bases from V and 1 base from J, with 13 bases in between. The CDR3 sequence is CASTLTRLNTGELFF. The CDR3 DNA reads as TGTGCCAGCACCCTCACCCGCCTGAACACCGGGGAGCTGTTTTTT.

This rearrangement joins TRBV27 to TRBJ2-7, with TRBD2 identical over 8 bases. V dropped 3 bases and J dropped 9; count of bases not matched to a gene: 7. Per germline, CDR1 MNHEY and CDR2 SMNVEV (reference sequence). The CDR3 has 13 residues. The CDR3 coding sequence is TGTGCCAGCAGTTTCAACCTCAGCGGGAGGCAGTACTTC. Encoded protein: CASSFNLSGRQYF.

This chain connects TRBV29-1 to TRBJ2-1; no clear D gene. This CDR3 spans 11 amino acids. The germline gives CDR1 SQVTM, CDR2 ANQGSEA. The CDR3 DNA reads TGCATAGGCGTATTTTGGAATGAGCAGTTCTTC. This gives the protein CIGVFWNEQFF.

The V call is TRBV7-6, the J call TRBJ2-5, with a possible D match to TRBD1 (6 bases). The CDR3 is made up of 13 amino acids. The V gene's germline CDR1 is SGHVS and CDR2 FNYEAQ. Trimming pared 5 bases from V and 1 base from J, leaving 8 bases between. The CDR3 protein is CASSRTVQETQYF. For the CDR3, the DNA is TGTGCCAGCAGCCGGACAGTCCAAGAGACCCAGTACTTC. Supplemented by reference TRBV7-6 and TRBJ2-5, the full variable domain reads GAGVSQSPRYKVTKRGQDVALRCDPISGHVSLYWYRQALGQGPEFLTYFNYEAQQDKSGLPNDRFSAERPEGSISTLTIQRTEQRDSAMYRCASSRTVQETQYFGPGTRLLVL.

V is TRBV9 and J is TRBJ2-1; no firm D call. V gave up 4 bases and J gave up 3 bases, with 11 bases separating them. Germline CDR1 SGDLS, CDR2 YYNGEE. CDR3 length: 14 residues. In DNA form, the CDR3 reads TGTGCCAGCAGCCCACACAGAGTCTACAATGAGCAGTTCTTC. Translation gives CASSPHRVYNEQFF. Full variable domain (remainder filled in from reference TRBV9 and TRBJ2-1): DSGVTQTPKHLITATGQRVTLRCSPRSGDLSVYWYQQSLDQGLQFLIQYYNGEERAKGNILERFSAQQFPDLHSELNLSSLELGDSALYFCASSPHRVYNEQFFGPGTRLTVL.

This clone came up once. V gene TRBV11-2 combines with J gene TRBJ2-1; D is ambiguous. Looked up from germline, CDR1 is SGHAT and CDR2 is FQNNGV. V gave up 0 bases and J gave up 4 bases, with 7 bases separating them. This CDR3 is 14 amino acids long. CDR3 loop: CASSLDSLYNEQFF. The CDR3 region has the DNA TGTGCCAGCAGCTTAGACTCGCTATACAATGAGCAGTTCTTC.

The V gene is TRBV27, the J gene TRBJ1-1; a possible D gene is TRBD1 (6 bases). V was cut by 5 bases and J by 4 bases, with 14 bases left in between. CDR3 size: 14 residues. Germline assignment: CDR1 MNHEY and CDR2 SMNVEV (reference sequence). This chain's CDR3 is CASSPLGGSTEAFF. The CDR3 DNA reads TGTGCCAGCAGTCCGCTAGGGGGGTCCACTGAAGCTTTCTTT.

Within the sample, this clone is large. The rearrangement uses TRBV14 and TRBJ2-2; the match to TRBD2 covers 11 bases. Germline-derived CDR1 and CDR2 are SGHDN and FVKESK. This CDR3 has 15 residues. Losses at the gene ends were 3 bases for V and 6 bases for J; bases not matched to a gene: 3. The CDR3 region is CASSQLAGGAGELFF. CDR3 nucleotide sequence: TGTGCCAGCAGCCAGCTAGCGGGAGGTGCCGGGGAGCTGTTTTTT.